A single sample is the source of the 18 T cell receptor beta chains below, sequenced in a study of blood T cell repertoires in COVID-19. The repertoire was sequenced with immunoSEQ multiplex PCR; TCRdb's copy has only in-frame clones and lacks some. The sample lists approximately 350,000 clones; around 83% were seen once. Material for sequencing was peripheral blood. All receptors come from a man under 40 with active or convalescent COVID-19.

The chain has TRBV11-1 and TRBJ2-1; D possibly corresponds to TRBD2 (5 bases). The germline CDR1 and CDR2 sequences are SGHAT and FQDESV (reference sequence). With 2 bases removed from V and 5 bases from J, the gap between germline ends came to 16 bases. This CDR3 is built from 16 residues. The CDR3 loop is CASSLLTGRPNNEQFF. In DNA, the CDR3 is TGTGCCAGCAGCTTATTGACGGGGAGACCCAACAATGAGCAGTTCTTC.

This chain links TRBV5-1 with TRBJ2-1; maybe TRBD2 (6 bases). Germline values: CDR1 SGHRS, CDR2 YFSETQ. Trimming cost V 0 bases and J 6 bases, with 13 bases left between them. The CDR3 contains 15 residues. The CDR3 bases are TGCGCCAGCAGCTTGGACGTGGGTAGCGGCAATGAGCAGTTCTTC. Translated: CASSLDVGSGNEQFF. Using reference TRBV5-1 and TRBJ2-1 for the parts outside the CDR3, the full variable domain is KAGVTQTPRYLIKTRGQQVTLSCSPISGHRSVSWYQQTPGQGLQFLFEYFSETQRNKGNFPGRFSGRQFSNSRSEMNVSTLELGDSALYLCASSLDVGSGNEQFFGPGTRLTVL.

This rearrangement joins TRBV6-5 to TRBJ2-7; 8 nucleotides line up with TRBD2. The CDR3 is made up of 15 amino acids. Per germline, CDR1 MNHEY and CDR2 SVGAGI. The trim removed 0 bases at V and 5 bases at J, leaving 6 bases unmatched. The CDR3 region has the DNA TGTGCCAGCAGTTACTCCAAGCGGGGGCGTCACGAGCAGTACTTC. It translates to CASSYSKRGRHEQYF.

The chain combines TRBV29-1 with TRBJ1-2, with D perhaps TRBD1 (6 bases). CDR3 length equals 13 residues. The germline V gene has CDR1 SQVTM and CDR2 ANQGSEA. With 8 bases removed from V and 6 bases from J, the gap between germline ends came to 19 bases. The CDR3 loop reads CSSGGGGADGYTF. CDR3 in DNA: TGCAGCAGCGGTGGGGGGGGCGCTGATGGCTACACCTTC.

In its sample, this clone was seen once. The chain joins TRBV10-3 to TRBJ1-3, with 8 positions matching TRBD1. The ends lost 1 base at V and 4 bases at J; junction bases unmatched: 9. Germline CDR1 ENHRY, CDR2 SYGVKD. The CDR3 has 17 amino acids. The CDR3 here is CAISEFGARDRGNTIYF. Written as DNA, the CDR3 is TGTGCCATCAGTGAGTTCGGGGCCCGGGACAGGGGAAACACCATATATTTT.

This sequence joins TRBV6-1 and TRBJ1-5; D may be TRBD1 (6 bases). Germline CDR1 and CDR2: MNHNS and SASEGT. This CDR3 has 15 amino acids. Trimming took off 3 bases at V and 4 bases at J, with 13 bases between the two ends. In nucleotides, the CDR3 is TGTGCCAGCAGTGAGGGACACGGCTTTAATCAGCCCCAGCATTTT. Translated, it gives CASSEGHGFNQPQHF.

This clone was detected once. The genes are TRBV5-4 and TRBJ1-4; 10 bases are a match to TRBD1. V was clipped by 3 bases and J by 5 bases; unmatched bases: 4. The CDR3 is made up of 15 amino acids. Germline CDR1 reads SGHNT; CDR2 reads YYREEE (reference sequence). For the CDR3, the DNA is TGTGCCAGCAGCTGGGGGACAGGGGAGAATGAAAAACTGTTTTTT. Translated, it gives CASSWGTGENEKLFF. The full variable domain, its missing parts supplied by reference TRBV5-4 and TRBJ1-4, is ETGVTQSPTHLIKTRGQQVTLRCSSQSGHNTVSWYQQALGQGPQFIFQYYREEENGRGNFPPRFSGLQFPNYSSELNVNALELDDSALYLCASSWGTGENEKLFFGSGTQLSVL.

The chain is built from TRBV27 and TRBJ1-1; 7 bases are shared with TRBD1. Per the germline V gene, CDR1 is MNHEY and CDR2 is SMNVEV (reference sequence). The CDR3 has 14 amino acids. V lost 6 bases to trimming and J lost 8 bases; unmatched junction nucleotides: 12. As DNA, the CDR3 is TGTGCCAGCAGCTCCCCGACACAGGGGATAGAAGCTTTCTTT. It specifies CASSSPTQGIEAFF.

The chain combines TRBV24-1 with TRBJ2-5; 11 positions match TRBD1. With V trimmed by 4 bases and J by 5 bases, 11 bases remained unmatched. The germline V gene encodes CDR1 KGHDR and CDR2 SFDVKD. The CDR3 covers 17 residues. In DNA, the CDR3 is TGTGCCACCAGTGACCCGGGACAGGGGGGAGCTTGGGAGACCCAGTACTTC. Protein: CATSDPGQGGAWETQYF.

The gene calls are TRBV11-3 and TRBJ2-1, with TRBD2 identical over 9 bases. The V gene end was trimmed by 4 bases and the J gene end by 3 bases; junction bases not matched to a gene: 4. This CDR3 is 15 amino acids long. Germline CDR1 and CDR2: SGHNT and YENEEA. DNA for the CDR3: TGTGCCAGCAGCTGGGAGACTAGCGGCTACAATGAGCAGTTCTTC. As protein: CASSWETSGYNEQFF.

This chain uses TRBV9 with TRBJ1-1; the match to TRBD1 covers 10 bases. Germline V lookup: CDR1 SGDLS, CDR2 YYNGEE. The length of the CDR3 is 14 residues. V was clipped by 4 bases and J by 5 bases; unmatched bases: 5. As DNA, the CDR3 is TGTGCCAGCAGCAGACAGGGGGCGCGAACTGAAGCTTTCTTT. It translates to CASSRQGARTEAFF.

The CDR3 DNA reads as TGCGCCAGCAGCCAAGATGTGGCAGGGGGGAACTATGGCTACACCTTC. Amino acids: CASSQDVAGGNYGYTF. The chain recombines TRBV4-3 with TRBJ1-2; 7 positions match TRBD1. J was trimmed by 2 bases and V by 0 bases; bases with no gene match: 6. CDR1 and CDR2 from the germline V gene are LGHNA and YSLEER. The CDR3 is 16 residues long.

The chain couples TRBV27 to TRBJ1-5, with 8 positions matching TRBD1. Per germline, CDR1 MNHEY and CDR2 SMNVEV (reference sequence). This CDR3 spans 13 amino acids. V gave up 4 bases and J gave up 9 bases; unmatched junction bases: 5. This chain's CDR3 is CASSYRGKGPQHF. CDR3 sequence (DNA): TGTGCCAGCAGTTACAGGGGGAAGGGGCCCCAGCATTTT.

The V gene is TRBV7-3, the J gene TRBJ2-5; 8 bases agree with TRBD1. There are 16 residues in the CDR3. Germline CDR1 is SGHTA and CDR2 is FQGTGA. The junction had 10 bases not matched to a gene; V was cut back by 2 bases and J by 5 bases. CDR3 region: CASSLGVTGDRETQYF. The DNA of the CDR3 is TGTGCCAGCAGCTTAGGGGTGACAGGGGACAGGGAGACCCAGTACTTC.

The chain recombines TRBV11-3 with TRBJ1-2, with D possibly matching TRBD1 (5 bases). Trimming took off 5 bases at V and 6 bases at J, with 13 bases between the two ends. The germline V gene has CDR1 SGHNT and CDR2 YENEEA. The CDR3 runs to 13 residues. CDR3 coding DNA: TGTGCCAGCAGCACCTCCGCGGGGGATGGCTACACCTTC. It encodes CASSTSAGDGYTF.

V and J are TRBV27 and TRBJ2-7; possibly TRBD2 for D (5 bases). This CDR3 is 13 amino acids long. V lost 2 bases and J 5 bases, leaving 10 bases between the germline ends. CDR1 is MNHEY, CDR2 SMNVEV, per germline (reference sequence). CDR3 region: CASSLKLADEQYF. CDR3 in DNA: TGTGCCAGCAGTTTAAAGCTAGCCGACGAGCAGTACTTC.

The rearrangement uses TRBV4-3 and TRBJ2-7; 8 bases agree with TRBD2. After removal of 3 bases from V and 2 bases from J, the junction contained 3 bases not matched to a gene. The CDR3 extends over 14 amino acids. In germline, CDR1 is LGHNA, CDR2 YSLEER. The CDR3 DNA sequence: TGCGCCAGCAGCCATCTAGCGGGCACCTACGAGCAGTACTTC. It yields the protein CASSHLAGTYEQYF.

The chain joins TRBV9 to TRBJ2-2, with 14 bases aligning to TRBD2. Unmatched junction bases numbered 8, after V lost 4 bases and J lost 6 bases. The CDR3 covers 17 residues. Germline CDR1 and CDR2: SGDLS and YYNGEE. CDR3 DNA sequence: TGTGCCAGCAGCTTGGGACTAGCGGGAGATTTCGCCGGGGAGCTGTTTTTT. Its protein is CASSLGLAGDFAGELFF.